The subject of this entry is one T cell receptor beta chain. The junction had 5 bases not matched to a gene; V was cut back by 1 base and J by 9 bases. CDR1 and CDR2 from the germline V gene are SNHLY and FYNNEI. The CDR3 consists of 13 residues. The data were taken from a study of PD-L1 blockade in urothelial cancer. Into every PCR, synthetic TCR analog templates were spiked. Only in-frame clones appear in the TCRdb table, and some are missing; sequencing was by immunoSEQ multiplex PCR. The table records about 48,000 clones, 86% of them present only once. Time point defined: peripheral blood 6 weeks after treatment start. Each patient's cancer was a locally advanced or metastatic urothelial carcinoma.

The genes are TRBV2 and TRBJ1-1; TRBD1 matches 7 bases. The sample consisted of PBMCs, taken around atezolizumab (anti-PD-L1) treatment. The sequence derives from a man aged 55 to 70 with urothelial cancer. The CDR3 nucleotides read TGTGCCAGCAGTGAAGAGGGTAGGGGGCAAGCTTTCTTT. Amino acid sequence: CASSEEGRGQAFF. Full variable domain (rest looked up from reference TRBV2 and TRBJ1-1): EPEVTQTPSHQVTQMGQEVILRCVPISNHLYFYWYRQILGQKVEFLVSFYNNEISEKSEIFDDQFSVERPDGSNFTLKIRSTKLEDSAMYFCASSEEGRGQAFFGQGTRLTVV.